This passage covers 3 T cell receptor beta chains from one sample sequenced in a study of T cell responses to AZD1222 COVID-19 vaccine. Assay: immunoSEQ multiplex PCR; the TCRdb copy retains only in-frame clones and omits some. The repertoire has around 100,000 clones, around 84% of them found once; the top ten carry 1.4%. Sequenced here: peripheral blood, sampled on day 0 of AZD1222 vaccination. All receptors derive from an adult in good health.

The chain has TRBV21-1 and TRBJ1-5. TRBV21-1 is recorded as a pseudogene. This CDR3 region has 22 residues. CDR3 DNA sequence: TGTGCCAGCAGCAAAGTAAGTGACCGGGACGCGATCCACCCCTCCAGCGATCAGCCCCAGCATTTT. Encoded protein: CASSKVSDRDAIHPSSDQPQHF.

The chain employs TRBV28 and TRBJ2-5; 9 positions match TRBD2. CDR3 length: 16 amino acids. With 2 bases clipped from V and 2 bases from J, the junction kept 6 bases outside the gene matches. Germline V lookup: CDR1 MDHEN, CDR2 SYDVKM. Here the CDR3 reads CASSLNSGSWQETQYF. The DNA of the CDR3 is TGTGCCAGCAGTTTAAATAGCGGGAGTTGGCAAGAGACCCAGTACTTC.

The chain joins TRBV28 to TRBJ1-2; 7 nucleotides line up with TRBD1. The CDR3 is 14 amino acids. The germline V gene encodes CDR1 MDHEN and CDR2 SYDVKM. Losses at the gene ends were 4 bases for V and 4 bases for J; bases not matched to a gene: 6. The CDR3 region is CASSYGDRSYGYTF. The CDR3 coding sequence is TGTGCCAGCAGTTATGGGGACAGATCCTATGGCTACACCTTC.